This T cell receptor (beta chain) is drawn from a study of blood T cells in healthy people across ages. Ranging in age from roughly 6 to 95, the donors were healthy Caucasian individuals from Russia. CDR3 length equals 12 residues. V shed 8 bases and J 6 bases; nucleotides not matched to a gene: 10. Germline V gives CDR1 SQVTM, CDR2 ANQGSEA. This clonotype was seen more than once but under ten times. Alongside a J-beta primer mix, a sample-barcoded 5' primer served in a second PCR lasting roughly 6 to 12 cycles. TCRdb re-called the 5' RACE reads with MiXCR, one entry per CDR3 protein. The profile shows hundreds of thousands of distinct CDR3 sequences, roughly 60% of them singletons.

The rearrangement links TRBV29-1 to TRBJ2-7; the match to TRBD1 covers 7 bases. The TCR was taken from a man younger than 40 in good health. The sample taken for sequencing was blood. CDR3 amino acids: CSSQTGRAEQYF. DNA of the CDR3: TGCAGCTCACAGACAGGGCGGGCCGAGCAGTACTTC.